The source of this T cell receptor (beta chain) is a study of blood T cells in healthy people across ages. Study-wide background: About one barcoded TCR beta cDNA was captured per two T cells.

About this clonotype itself: The antigen is not known.

CDR3 size: 13 residues. With 1 base removed from V and 3 bases from J, the gap between germline ends came to 7 bases. Looked up from germline, CDR1 is DFQATT and CDR2 is SNEGSKA (reference sequence). A J-beta primer mix and a sample-barcoded 5' primer were used in a second PCR of roughly 7 to 12 cycles. In TCRdb, the 5' RACE reads were re-called with MiXCR into one record per CDR3 protein. The sample holds 800,000 to 900,000 distinct CDR3 sequences, approximately 59% seen once. Study outcomes and limitations: Naive T cell percentage showed a strong correlation with TCR beta diversity. Possibly, changes in expanded clonotypes were confounded because donor CMV status was unknown.

Sequenced input: blood. The sequence was obtained from a young man in good health. The V gene is TRBV20-1, the J gene TRBJ2-1; D gene unclear. The DNA for the CDR3 is TGCAGTGCTAGAGGGTGGGACTACAATGAGCAGTTCTTC. Its translation is CSARGWDYNEQFF.